The next 6 T cell receptor beta chains were all read from a single sample in a study of beta chain features in type 1 diabetes. Study findings and constraints: Among all four CD4+ subsets, Type 1 diabetes patients had TCRB CDR3s that were moderately but significantly shorter.

Their specific antigens are unknown. Expressed TCRB transcripts were sequenced because the entire RNA isolate underwent reverse transcription. Profiling relied on immunoSEQ multiplex PCR, and the TCRdb table lists in-frame clones only, not all of them. The sample has some 14,000 clones; 55% to 70% are singletons. What was sequenced was stem cell memory CD4+ T cells from blood. All receptors derive from a woman younger than 35 with type 1 diabetes.

The chain recombines TRBV7-3 with TRBJ2-6; D is uncertain. This CDR3 is 15 amino acids long. Trimming stripped 3 bases from V and 4 bases from J, with 10 bases between. Germline CDR1 and CDR2: SGHTA and FQGTGA. The CDR3 DNA follows: TGTGCCAGCAGCTTTACCTTGGCAGGGGCCAACGTCCTGACTTTC. This encodes CASSFTLAGANVLTF.

This chain links TRBV10-3 with TRBJ2-3, with TRBD2 matching 9 bases. After removal of 8 bases from V and 4 bases from J, the junction contained 7 bases not matched to a gene. In germline, CDR1 is ENHRY, CDR2 SYGVKD. The CDR3 is 14 amino acids. The CDR3 protein is CAIVAGGPSDTQYF. The CDR3 DNA sequence: TGTGCCATCGTGGCGGGGGGGCCCTCAGATACGCAGTATTTT.

The rearrangement uses TRBV13 and TRBJ2-3, with TRBD2 matching 9 bases. CDR3 length: 16 amino acids. Trimming removed 3 bases from V and 1 base from J; junction bases left unmatched: 5. Germline CDR1 and CDR2: PRHDT and FYEKMQ (reference sequence). The CDR3 region has the DNA TGTGCCAGCAGCTTTATGTGGACTAGCGGCACAGATACGCAGTATTTT. Translated, it gives CASSFMWTSGTDTQYF.

The CDR3 DNA reads as TGCGCCAGCAGTTCTACTAGCGGGAGAACCGATACGCAGTATTTT. This translates into CASSSTSGRTDTQYF. This chain links TRBV5-1 with TRBJ2-3; 11 bases map to TRBD2. CDR1 is SGHRS, CDR2 YFSETQ, per germline. The J segment lost 6 bases and the V segment lost 5 bases, leaving 8 bases of the junction unmatched. This CDR3 comprises 15 residues.

The chain has TRBV30 and TRBJ2-5; 7 nucleotides align to TRBD2. This CDR3 comprises 14 residues. J lost 4 bases, V lost 0 bases, and 5 bases had no gene match. Germline-derived CDR1 and CDR2 are GTSNPN and SVGIG (reference sequence). CDR3 nucleotides: TGTGCCTGGAGTGTAGGGACTATAAGAGAGACCCAGTACTTC. Translating it yields CAWSVGTIRETQYF.

V is TRBV28 and J is TRBJ2-2; 12 positions match TRBD1. This CDR3 region has 18 residues. From germline, CDR1 is MDHEN and CDR2 SYDVKM. After removal of 8 bases from V and 0 bases from J, the junction contained 10 bases not matched to a gene. CDR3 bases: TGTGCCAGCTCGCGATTCGGGACAGGGGGCGCGAACACCGGGGAGCTGTTTTTT. It codes for CASSRFGTGGANTGELFF.